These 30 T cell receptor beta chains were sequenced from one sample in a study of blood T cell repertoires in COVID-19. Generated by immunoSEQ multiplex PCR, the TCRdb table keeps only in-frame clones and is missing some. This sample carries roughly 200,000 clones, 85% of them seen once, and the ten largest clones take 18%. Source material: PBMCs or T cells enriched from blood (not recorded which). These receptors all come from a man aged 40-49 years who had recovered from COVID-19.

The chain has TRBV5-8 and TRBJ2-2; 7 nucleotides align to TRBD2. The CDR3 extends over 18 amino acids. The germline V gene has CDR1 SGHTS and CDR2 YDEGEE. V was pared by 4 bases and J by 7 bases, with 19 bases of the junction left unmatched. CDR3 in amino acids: CASSLRRDYPRAGGELFF. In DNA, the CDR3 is TGTGCCAGCAGCCTCAGACGGGACTACCCCCGTGCAGGCGGGGAGCTGTTTTTT.

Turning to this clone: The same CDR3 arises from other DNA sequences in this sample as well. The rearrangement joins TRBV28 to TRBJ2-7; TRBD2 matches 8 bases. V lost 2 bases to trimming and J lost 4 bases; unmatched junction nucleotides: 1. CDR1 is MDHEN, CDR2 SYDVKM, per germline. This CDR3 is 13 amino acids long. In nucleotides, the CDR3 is TGTGCCAGCAGTTTAGCGGGAGGTTACGAGCAGTACTTC. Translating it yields CASSLAGGYEQYF.

CDR3 in DNA: TGTGCCAGCAGTTCTGGAGCATTTAGCTCCTACGAGCAGTACTTC. Its protein product is CASSSGAFSSYEQYF. The V and J genes are TRBV6-5 and TRBJ2-7; D ambiguous. CDR1 and CDR2 (germline): MNHEY, SVGAGI. Trimming left V 4 bases short and J 0 bases short, with 13 bases between. This CDR3 has 15 residues.

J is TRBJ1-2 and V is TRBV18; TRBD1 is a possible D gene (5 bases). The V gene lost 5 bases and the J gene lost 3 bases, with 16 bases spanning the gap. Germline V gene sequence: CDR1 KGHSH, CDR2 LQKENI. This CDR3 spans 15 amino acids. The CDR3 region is CASSEKQGRDYGYTF. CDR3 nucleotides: TGTGCCAGCTCAGAAAAGCAGGGAAGAGACTATGGCTACACCTTC. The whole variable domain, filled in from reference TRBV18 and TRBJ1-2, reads NAGVMQNPRHLVRRRGQEARLRCSPMKGHSHVYWYRQLPEEGLKFMVYLQKENIIDESGMPKERFSAEFPKEGPSILRIQQVVRGDSAAYFCASSEKQGRDYGYTFGSGTRLTVV.

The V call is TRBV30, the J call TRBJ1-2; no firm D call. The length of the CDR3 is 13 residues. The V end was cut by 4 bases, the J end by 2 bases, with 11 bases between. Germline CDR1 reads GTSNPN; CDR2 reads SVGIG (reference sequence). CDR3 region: CAWMPTPNYGYTF. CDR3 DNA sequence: TGTGCCTGGATGCCAACTCCCAACTATGGCTACACCTTC.

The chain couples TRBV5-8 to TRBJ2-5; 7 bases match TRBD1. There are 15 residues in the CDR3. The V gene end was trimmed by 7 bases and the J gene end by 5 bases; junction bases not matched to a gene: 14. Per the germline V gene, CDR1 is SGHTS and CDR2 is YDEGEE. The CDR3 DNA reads TGTGCCAGCGTCATGGACAGGCTAACCCGGGAGACCCAGTACTTC. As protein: CASVMDRLTRETQYF.

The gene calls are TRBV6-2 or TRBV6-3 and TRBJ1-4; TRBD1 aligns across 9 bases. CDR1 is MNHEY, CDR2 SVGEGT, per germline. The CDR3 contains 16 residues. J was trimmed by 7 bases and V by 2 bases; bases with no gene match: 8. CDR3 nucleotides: TGTGCCAGCAGTTACCGCCGGGACAGGGTTGGTGAAAAACTGTTTTTT. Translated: CASSYRRDRVGEKLFF.

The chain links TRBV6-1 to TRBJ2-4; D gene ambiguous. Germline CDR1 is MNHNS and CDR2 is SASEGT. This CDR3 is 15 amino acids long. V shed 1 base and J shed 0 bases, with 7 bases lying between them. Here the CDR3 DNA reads TGTGCCAGCAGTGAAGTTGTCAGAGCCAAAAACATTCAGTACTTC. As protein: CASSEVVRAKNIQYF.

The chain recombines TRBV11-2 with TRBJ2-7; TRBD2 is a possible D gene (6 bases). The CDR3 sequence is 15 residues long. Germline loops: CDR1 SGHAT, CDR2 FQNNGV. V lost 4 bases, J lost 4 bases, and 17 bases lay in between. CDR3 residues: CASSSLAQKSYEQYF. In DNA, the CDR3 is TGTGCCAGCAGCTCTCTAGCGCAAAAGAGTTACGAGCAGTACTTC.

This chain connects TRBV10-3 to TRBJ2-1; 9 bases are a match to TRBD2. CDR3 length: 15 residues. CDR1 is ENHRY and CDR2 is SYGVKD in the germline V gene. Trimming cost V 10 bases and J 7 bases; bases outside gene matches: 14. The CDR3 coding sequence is TGTGCCACCTCCGATATAGCGGGAGATAGGAATGAGCAGTTCTTC. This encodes CATSDIAGDRNEQFF.

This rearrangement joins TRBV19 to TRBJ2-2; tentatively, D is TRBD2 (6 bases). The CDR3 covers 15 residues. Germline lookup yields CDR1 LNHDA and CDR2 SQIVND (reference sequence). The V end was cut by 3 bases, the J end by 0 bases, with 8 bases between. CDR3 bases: TGTGCCAGTAGTATCTCGGGGGCGAACACCGGGGAGCTGTTTTTT. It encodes CASSISGANTGELFF.

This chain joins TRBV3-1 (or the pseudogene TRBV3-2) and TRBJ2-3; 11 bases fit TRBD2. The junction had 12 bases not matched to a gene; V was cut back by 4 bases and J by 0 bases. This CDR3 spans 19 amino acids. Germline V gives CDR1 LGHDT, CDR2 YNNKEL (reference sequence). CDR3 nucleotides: TGTGCCAGCAGCCCAAGAGGGCTAGCGGGAGGTGTTAGCACAGATACGCAGTATTTT. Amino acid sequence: CASSPRGLAGGVSTDTQYF.

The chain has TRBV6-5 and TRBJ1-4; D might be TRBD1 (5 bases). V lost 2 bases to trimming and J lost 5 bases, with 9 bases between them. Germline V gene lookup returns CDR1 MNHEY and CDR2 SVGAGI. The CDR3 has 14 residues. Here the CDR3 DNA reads TGTGCCAGCAGTTACGGCGCAGGGAATGAAAAACTGTTTTTT. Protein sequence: CASSYGAGNEKLFF.

This CDR3 reads CASSAPREPNTEAFF. DNA of the CDR3: TGTGCCAGCAGTGCACCCAGGGAACCGAACACTGAAGCTTTCTTT. This chain connects TRBV2 to TRBJ1-1; maybe TRBD1 (5 bases). From germline, CDR1 is SNHLY and CDR2 FYNNEI. Trimming pared 4 bases from V and 1 base from J, leaving 13 bases between. CDR3 length: 15 residues.

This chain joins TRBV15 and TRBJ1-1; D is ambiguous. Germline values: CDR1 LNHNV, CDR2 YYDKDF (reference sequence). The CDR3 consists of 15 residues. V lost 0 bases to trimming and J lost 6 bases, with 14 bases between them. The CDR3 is CATSRDRGFRAEAFF. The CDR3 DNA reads TGTGCCACCAGCAGAGATCGAGGGTTTAGGGCTGAAGCTTTCTTT.

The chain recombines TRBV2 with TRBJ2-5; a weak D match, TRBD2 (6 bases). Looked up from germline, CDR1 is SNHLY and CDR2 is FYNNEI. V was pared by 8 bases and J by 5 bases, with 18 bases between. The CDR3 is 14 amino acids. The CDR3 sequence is CASYVPGVAETQYF. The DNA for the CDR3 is TGTGCCAGCTATGTTCCGGGAGTTGCGGAGACCCAGTACTTC.

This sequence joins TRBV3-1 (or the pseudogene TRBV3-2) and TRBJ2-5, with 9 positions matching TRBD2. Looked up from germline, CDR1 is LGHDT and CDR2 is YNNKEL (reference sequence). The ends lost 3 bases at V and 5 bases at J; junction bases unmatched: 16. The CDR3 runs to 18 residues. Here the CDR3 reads CASSHGGALVAGVETQYF. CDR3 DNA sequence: TGTGCCAGCAGCCATGGGGGGGCGCTGGTAGCGGGAGTGGAGACCCAGTACTTC.

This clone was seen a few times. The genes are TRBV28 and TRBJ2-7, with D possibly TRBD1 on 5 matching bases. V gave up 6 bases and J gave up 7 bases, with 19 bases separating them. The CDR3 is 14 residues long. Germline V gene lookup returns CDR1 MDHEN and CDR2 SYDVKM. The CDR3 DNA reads TGTGCCAGCAGCCGGTTTGGGGCCGTGGGGGAGCAGTACTTC. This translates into CASSRFGAVGEQYF.

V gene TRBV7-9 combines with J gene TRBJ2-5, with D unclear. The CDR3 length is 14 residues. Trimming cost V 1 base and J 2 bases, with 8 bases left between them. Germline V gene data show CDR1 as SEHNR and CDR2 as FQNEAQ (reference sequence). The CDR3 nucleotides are TGTGCCAGCAGCTTAGGAGGCGCTCAAGAGACCCAGTACTTC. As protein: CASSLGGAQETQYF.

This chain's CDR3 is CASSLWGGRDYGGYTF. CDR3 DNA sequence: TGTGCCAGCAGTTTATGGGGGGGTCGGGACTATGGTGGCTACACCTTC. This chain joins TRBV28 and TRBJ1-2; possibly TRBD1 for D (5 bases). V was cut by 0 bases and J by 7 bases, with 18 bases left in between. Germline CDR1 and CDR2: MDHEN and SYDVKM. The CDR3 extends over 16 amino acids.

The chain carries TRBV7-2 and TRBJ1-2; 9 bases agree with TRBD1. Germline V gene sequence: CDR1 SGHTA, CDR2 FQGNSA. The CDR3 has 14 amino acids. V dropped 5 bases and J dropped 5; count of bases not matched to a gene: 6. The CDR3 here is CASSTGDRGYGYTF. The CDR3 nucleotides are TGTGCCAGCAGCACTGGTGACAGGGGGTATGGCTACACCTTC. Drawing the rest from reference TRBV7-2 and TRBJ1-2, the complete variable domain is GAGVSQSPSNKVTEKGKDVELRCDPISGHTALYWYRQSLGQGLEFLIYFQGNSAPDKSGLPSDRFSAERTGGSVSTLTIQRTQQEDSAVYLCASSTGDRGYGYTFGSGTRLTVV.

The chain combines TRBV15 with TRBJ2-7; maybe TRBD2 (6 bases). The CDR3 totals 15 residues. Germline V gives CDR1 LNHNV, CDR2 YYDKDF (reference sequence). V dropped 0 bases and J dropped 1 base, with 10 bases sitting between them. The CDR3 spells CATSRERDLSYEQYF. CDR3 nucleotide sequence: TGTGCCACCAGCAGAGAGCGGGACTTATCCTACGAGCAGTACTTC.

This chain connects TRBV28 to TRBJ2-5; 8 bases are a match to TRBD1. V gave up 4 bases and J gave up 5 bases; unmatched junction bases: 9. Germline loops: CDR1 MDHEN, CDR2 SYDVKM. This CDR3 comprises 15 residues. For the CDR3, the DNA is TGTGCCAGCAGTTCGCCCTGGACAGGGAGTGAGACCCAGTACTTC. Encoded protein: CASSSPWTGSETQYF.

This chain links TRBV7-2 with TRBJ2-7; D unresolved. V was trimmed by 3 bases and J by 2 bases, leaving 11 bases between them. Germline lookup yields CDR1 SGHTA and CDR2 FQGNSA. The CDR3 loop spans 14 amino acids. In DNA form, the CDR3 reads TGTGCCAGCAGCTTCCCTAACCGCGCCTACGAGCAGTACTTC. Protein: CASSFPNRAYEQYF.

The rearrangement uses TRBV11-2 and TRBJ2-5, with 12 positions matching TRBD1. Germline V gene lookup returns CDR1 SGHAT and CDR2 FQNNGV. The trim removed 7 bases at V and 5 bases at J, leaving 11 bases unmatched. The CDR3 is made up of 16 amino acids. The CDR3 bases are TGTGCCAGCACCTCTTTAAGGGACAGGGGGCCCGAGACCCAGTACTTC. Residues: CASTSLRDRGPETQYF.

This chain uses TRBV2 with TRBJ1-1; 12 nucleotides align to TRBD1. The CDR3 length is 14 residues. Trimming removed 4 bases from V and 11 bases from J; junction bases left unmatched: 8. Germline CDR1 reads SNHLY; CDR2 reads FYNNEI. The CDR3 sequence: CASSGPEGQGAAFF. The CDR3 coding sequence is TGTGCCAGCAGTGGTCCGGAGGGACAGGGGGCGGCTTTCTTT.

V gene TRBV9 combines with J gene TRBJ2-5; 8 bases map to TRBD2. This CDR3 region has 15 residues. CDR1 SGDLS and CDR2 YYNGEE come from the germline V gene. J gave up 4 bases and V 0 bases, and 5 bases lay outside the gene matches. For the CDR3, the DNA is TGTGCCAGCAGCGTAGGATTTAGCGGGATAGAGACCCAGTACTTC. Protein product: CASSVGFSGIETQYF.

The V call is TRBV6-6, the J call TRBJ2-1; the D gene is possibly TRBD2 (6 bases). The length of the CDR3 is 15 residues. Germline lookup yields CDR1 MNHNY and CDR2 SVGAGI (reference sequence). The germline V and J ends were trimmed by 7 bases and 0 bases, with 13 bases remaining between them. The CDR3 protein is CASILSGSSYNEQFF. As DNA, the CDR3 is TGTGCCAGCATCCTTAGCGGAAGCTCCTACAATGAGCAGTTCTTC.

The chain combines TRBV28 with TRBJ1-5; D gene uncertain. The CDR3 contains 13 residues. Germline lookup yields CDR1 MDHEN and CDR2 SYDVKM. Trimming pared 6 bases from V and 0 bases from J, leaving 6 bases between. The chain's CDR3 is CASRAPSNQPQHF. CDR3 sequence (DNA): TGTGCCAGCAGGGCCCCTAGCAATCAGCCCCAGCATTTT.

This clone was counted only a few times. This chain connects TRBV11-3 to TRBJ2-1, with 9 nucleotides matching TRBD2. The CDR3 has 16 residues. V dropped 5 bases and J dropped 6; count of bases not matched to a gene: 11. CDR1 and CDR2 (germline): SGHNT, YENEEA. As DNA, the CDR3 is TGTGCCAGCAGCATTAGCGGGAGCAGTCGGGTCAATGAGCAGTTCTTC. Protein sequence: CASSISGSSRVNEQFF.